The clone carrying this TCR beta chain was observed a single time. Trimming cost V 6 bases and J 2 bases, with 15 bases left between them. This CDR3 comprises 15 residues. CDR1 and CDR2 from the germline V gene are SGHRS and YFSETQ. The data originate from a study of blood T cell repertoires in COVID-19. Profiling relied on immunoSEQ multiplex PCR, and the TCRdb table lists in-frame clones only, not all of them. The sample lists 100,000 or so clones, 82% occurring once. The chain recombines TRBV5-1 with TRBJ2-1; D ambiguous. This receptor was taken from a man at least 80 years old with acute or convalescent COVID-19. Sequencing was performed on peripheral blood. The CDR3 DNA reads TGCGCCAGCACAGTTGATGGAGAGACCTACAATGAGCAGTTCTTC. Translation: CASTVDGETYNEQFF.